The 21 T cell receptor beta chains presented below share a single source sample, sequenced in a study of T cell responses to AZD1222 COVID-19 vaccine (dated by TCRdb to about 2021). Library preparation was by the immunoSEQ multiplex PCR assay. In its TCRdb copy, this immuneACCESS table keeps in-frame sequences only and misses some clones. Where compared with another copy, unresolved V genes explain less than half of these, and the others have no known cause. The table for this sample lists some 190,000 clones; 80% to 90% of them were counted only once. 6% to 8% of the sample is in the top ten clones. The time point tag for this specimen amounts to: baseline before first vaccination. The sequencing here drew on peripheral blood, taken on day 0 of AZD1222 vaccination. All receptors derive from an adult in good health.

The V call is TRBV4-1, the J call TRBJ1-5, with TRBD1 matching over 8 bases. CDR3 size: 15 residues. V was clipped by 1 base and J by 4 bases; unmatched bases: 3. From germline, CDR1 is MGHRA and CDR2 YSYEKL. The CDR3 here is CASSQGDRLNQPQHF. CDR3 coding DNA: TGCGCCAGCAGCCAAGGGGACAGGTTAAATCAGCCCCAGCATTTT.

The genes are TRBV7-8 and TRBJ1-1; D remains ambiguous. There are 18 residues in the CDR3. Germline CDR1 SGHVS, CDR2 FQNEAQ. V lost 0 bases to trimming and J lost 1 base, with 18 bases between them. The CDR3 DNA is TGTGCCAGCAGCTTAGCTCCCCTGGGAGTTTCTGGGAACACTGAAGCTTTCTTT. This sequence encodes CASSLAPLGVSGNTEAFF. The complete variable domain, with remaining parts taken from reference TRBV7-8 and TRBJ1-1, reads GAGVSQSPRYKVAKRGQDVALRCDPISGHVSLFWYQQALGQGPEFLTYFQNEAQLDKSGLPSDRFFAERPEGSVSTLKIQRTQQEDSAVYLCASSLAPLGVSGNTEAFFGQGTRLTVV.

The chain combines TRBV28 with TRBJ2-1; D gene ambiguous. CDR1 is MDHEN and CDR2 is SYDVKM in the germline V gene. The CDR3 totals 12 residues. V was pared by 7 bases and J by 2 bases, with 6 bases between. Written as DNA, the CDR3 is TGTGCCAGCAAGGGTGCCTACAATGAGCAGTTCTTC. Translated: CASKGAYNEQFF.

V gene TRBV30 combines with J gene TRBJ1-5; perhaps TRBD1 as D (6 bases). Trimming shortened V by 4 bases and J by 7 bases, and 14 bases separated the two germline ends. The CDR3 is made up of 13 amino acids. Germline V gene data show CDR1 as GTSNPN and CDR2 as SVGIG (reference sequence). CDR3 loop: CAWNSRGGQPQHF. CDR3 coding DNA: TGTGCCTGGAATAGCAGGGGCGGCCAGCCCCAGCATTTT.

The J gene is TRBJ2-7, the V gene TRBV28; 10 nucleotides agree with TRBD1. The germline gives CDR1 MDHEN, CDR2 SYDVKM. The length of the CDR3 is 14 residues. The V and J ends lost 5 bases and 2 bases, in that order; junction bases with no gene match: 3. The CDR3 region is CASSPGTGAYEQYV. DNA for the CDR3: TGTGCCAGCAGTCCCGGGACAGGGGCCTACGAGCAGTACGTC.

The V call is TRBV28, the J call TRBJ1-2; 7 bases map to TRBD1. The CDR3 contains 13 residues. The junction had 9 bases not matched to a gene; V was cut back by 6 bases and J by 8 bases. In germline, CDR1 is MDHEN, CDR2 SYDVKM. The CDR3 reads CASRRNQGEGYTF. The CDR3 DNA is TGTGCCAGCAGGAGAAACCAGGGGGAAGGCTACACCTTC.

The chain couples TRBV6-5 to TRBJ1-1; possibly TRBD1 for D (5 bases). The CDR3 consists of 12 residues. V lost 4 bases, J lost 8 bases, and 11 bases lay in between. The V gene's germline CDR1 is MNHEY and CDR2 SVGAGI. The CDR3 spells CASSWAEGEAFF. Here the CDR3 DNA reads TGTGCCAGCAGTTGGGCGGAGGGGGAAGCTTTCTTT.

This clone has just a few counts. The chain has TRBV7-3 and TRBJ1-1; D ambiguous. Germline values: CDR1 SGHTA, CDR2 FQGTGA. The CDR3 runs to 16 residues. Trimming pared 1 base from V and 3 bases from J, leaving 15 bases between. In DNA form, the CDR3 reads TGTGCCAGCAGCTTAATAAGGCGGGAGAGGGACACTGAAGCTTTCTTT. Amino acid sequence: CASSLIRRERDTEAFF.

The chain couples TRBV27 to TRBJ2-2; D possibly corresponds to TRBD2 (6 bases). The germline V gene has CDR1 MNHEY and CDR2 SMNVEV (reference sequence). Deletions cut 8 bases from V and 2 bases from J, with 12 bases between. This CDR3 comprises 14 residues. The CDR3 nucleotides are TGTGCCAGCCTTGCGGGAACTAACACCGGGGAGCTGTTTTTT. The encoded protein is CASLAGTNTGELFF.

The chain couples TRBV7-9 to TRBJ2-7; possible D gene TRBD1, 5 bases. This CDR3 is built from 15 residues. Germline values: CDR1 SEHNR, CDR2 FQNEAQ (reference sequence). Trimming shortened V by 1 base and J by 4 bases, and 14 bases separated the two germline ends. In DNA, the CDR3 is TGTGCCAGCAGCTTAGGTTCCCAGGGTTGGTACGAGCAGTACTTC. Translating gives CASSLGSQGWYEQYF.

In the case of this clone: At one of its ends the junction is not consistent with the germline gene, which may arise from a read error. This chain links TRBV6-5 with TRBJ1-2; a possible D gene is TRBD1 (6 bases). The CDR3 has 14 residues. Germline lookup yields CDR1 MNHEY and CDR2 SVGAGI. CDR3 bases: TGTGCCAGCAGTAACTCCAGGGGTGCCTATGGCTACACCTTC. It specifies CASSNSRGAYGYTF.

The J gene is TRBJ1-1, the V gene TRBV5-6; D not resolved. CDR3 length equals 11 residues. Germline-derived CDR1 and CDR2 are SGHDT and YYEEEE. With 4 bases removed from V and 3 bases from J, the gap between germline ends came to 4 bases. The CDR3 DNA reads as TGTGCCAGCAGCCGTGACACTGAAGCTTTCTTT. Amino acid sequence: CASSRDTEAFF.

In DNA, the CDR3 is TGTGCCAGTAGTATCTCCGGGGAGGAGACCCAGTACTTC. Translating gives CASSISGEETQYF. V and J are TRBV19 and TRBJ2-5, with D possibly TRBD2 on 5 matching bases. V lost 3 bases to trimming and J lost 5 bases, with 10 bases between them. Germline V CDR1 and CDR2: LNHDA, SQIVND (reference sequence). CDR3 size: 13 residues. Complete variable domain (other parts from reference TRBV19 and TRBJ2-5): DGGITQSPKYLFRKEGQNVTLSCEQNLNHDAMYWYRQDPGQGLRLIYYSQIVNDFQKGDIAEGYSVSREKKESFPLTVTSAQKNPTAFYLCASSISGEETQYFGPGTRLLVL.

This clone has just a few counts. The chain is built from TRBV24-1 and TRBJ2-5; TRBD2 matches 15 bases. CDR3 length: 18 amino acids. The germline V gene has CDR1 KGHDR and CDR2 SFDVKD. V lost 4 bases to trimming and J lost 5 bases; unmatched junction nucleotides: 10. CDR3 bases: TGTGCCACCAGTGACCAGAGGACTAGCGGGGGGGCCCGGGAGACCCAGTACTTC. Protein: CATSDQRTSGGARETQYF.

The chain carries TRBV7-9 and TRBJ1-3; TRBD1 is a possible D gene (5 bases). V lost 3 bases to trimming and J lost 0 bases, with 15 bases between them. The CDR3 is made up of 17 amino acids. Germline loops: CDR1 SEHNR, CDR2 FQNEAQ (reference sequence). In DNA form, the CDR3 reads TGTGCCAGCAGCTTTAAATTGGGGGTGAACTCTGGAAACACCATATATTTT. Amino acids: CASSFKLGVNSGNTIYF.

Details on this clone: Other DNA sequences in this specimen translate into the identical CDR3. This chain links TRBV9 with TRBJ2-7, with 7 positions matching TRBD2. With V trimmed by 0 bases and J by 4 bases, 4 bases remained unmatched. This CDR3 region has 14 residues. Germline V gene sequence: CDR1 SGDLS, CDR2 YYNGEE. The CDR3: CASSVAGGGYEQYF. CDR3 DNA sequence: TGTGCCAGCAGCGTAGCGGGGGGAGGGTACGAGCAGTACTTC.

V is TRBV27 and J is TRBJ2-2; 9 nucleotides agree with TRBD1. Unmatched junction bases numbered 11, after V lost 6 bases and J lost 3 bases. CDR3 length: 17 amino acids. The germline gives CDR1 MNHEY, CDR2 SMNVEV (reference sequence). The CDR3 DNA is TGTGCCAGCAGCGAGCAATACAGGGGGCATTACACCGGGGAGCTGTTTTTT. It translates to CASSEQYRGHYTGELFF.

In DNA, the CDR3 is TGTGCCAGTAGTATACGGGGGGGGGTCCCCGAGCAGTACGTC. It translates to CASSIRGGVPEQYV. The chain carries TRBV19 and TRBJ2-7; 8 bases are shared with TRBD2. The CDR3 is made up of 14 amino acids. J lost 6 bases, V lost 2 bases, and 6 bases had no gene match. The germline CDR1 and CDR2 sequences are LNHDA and SQIVND (reference sequence).

The V gene is TRBV14, the J gene TRBJ2-2; no reliable D call. V lost 1 base to trimming and J lost 0 bases, with 0 bases between them. This CDR3 is 13 amino acids long. The germline V gene has CDR1 SGHDN and CDR2 FVKESK. CDR3 nucleotides: TGTGCCAGCAGCCAAGCGAACACCGGGGAGCTGTTTTTT. Residues: CASSQANTGELFF.

The chain combines TRBV7-2 with TRBJ1-6, with 11 bases identical to TRBD1. CDR1 is SGHTA and CDR2 is FQGNSA in the germline V gene. The CDR3 has 17 residues. The V gene end was trimmed by 1 base and the J gene end by 7 bases; junction bases not matched to a gene: 6. The CDR3 nucleotides are TGTGCCAGCAGCTTAGGAGGACAGGGGGCGAAAAATTCACCCCTCCACTTT. Protein product: CASSLGGQGAKNSPLHF.

V gene TRBV4-2 combines with J gene TRBJ1-4; D is unresolved. CDR3 length equals 17 residues. Germline V gives CDR1 LGHNA, CDR2 YNFKEQ. V was pared by 4 bases and J by 7 bases, with 22 bases between. The DNA of the CDR3 is TGTGCCAGCAGCCCCCGAAGTCGATCTGGGGTTGGTGAAAAACTGTTTTTT. Translated, it gives CASSPRSRSGVGEKLFF.